This TCR beta chain is drawn from a study of blood T cell repertoires in COVID-19 (dated by TCRdb to between 2020 and 2021). About the study as a whole: Collaborator samples came from the United States, Italy and Spain and covered acute and convalescent phases of COVID-19. The prospective study material was composed of cDNA or gDNA derived from T cells, B-cell-depleted T cells, or PBMCs. Subjects who had been exposed to COVID-19, were actively infected with it, or had recovered from it provided the deeply sampled blood TCRbeta repertoires that made up the dataset. The repertoires were released in a freely available public database intended as a resource for research on the immune response to SARS-CoV-2. Samples came from the ongoing ImmuneRACE study (first 160 participants) plus 1,254 subjects from 6 global collaborators. The sample metadata nearly always contained a de-identified subject ID, COVID-19 status, age in years and sex. Where HLA class I and class II types were available, the types were taken from metadata supplied by the sample provider, not from assay-based typing.

The germline V end is reduced by 1 base and the J end by 1 base; junction bases left unmatched: 5. The germline V gene encodes CDR1 SGHAT and CDR2 FQNNGV. Including the terminal cysteine and phenylalanine, the CDR3 comprises 16 residues. Just the 48-base CDR3 DNA is kept, in frame starting at base 1. Samples from volunteer blood donors who had recovered from COVID-19 were contributed by a second Seattle source. Collaborating institutions collected whole blood in K2EDTA tubes following their own protocols. For TCRbeta analysis, collaborators shipped samples as frozen whole blood, isolated PBMCs, or DNA extracted from either of those sample types. Turning to this clone: Its antigen specificity is not known. The input lacks base qualities; no much larger clone sits a single base away.

Overall study outcomes, separate from this receptor: How much clinical and demographic metadata was included differed by source and by participant, and the metadata was provided uncurated.

TCRbeta CDR3 regions were amplified from genomic DNA using the immunoSEQ Assay, a bias-controlled multiplex PCR. The source study handled its data this way. Within the assay, amplification of reference gene primers was used to estimate how many nucleated cells each sample contained. Sequence reads were collapsed and filtered to measure the absolute abundance of every unique TCRbeta CDR3 rearrangement. For each sample, productive Simpson clonality was calculated as the square root of Simpson's diversity index across productive rearrangements. The clones in this table, taken by TCRdb from immuneACCESS, are in-frame only. Not every clone is retained; where verified, under half of the shortfall comes from an unresolved V gene, and the cause of the rest is unknown. V and J calls and clone size come straight from that table; D and trimming were deduced from the DNA. The sample table shows 85,000 to 100,000 clones, and less than 85% are seen once. The top ten clonotypes cover about 8.4% of the sample.

The sequenced sample was peripheral blood. The chain uses TRBV11-2 and TRBJ1-1; 8 bases in the junction line up with TRBD1. The TCR sequence derives from a man in his forties or fifties who had recovered from COVID-19. The nucleotide sequence is TGTGCCAGCAGCTTAGGCGAGGACAGGGAGAACACTGAAGCTTTCTTT. Its product reads: CASSLGEDRENTEAFF.